The clone carrying this T cell receptor beta chain was detected only a few times. The length of the CDR3 is 15 residues. The V end was cut by 6 bases, the J end by 8 bases, with 22 bases between. Germline V gives CDR1 SGHTA, CDR2 FQGNSA. These data belong to a study of T cells after yellow fever vaccination. TCRdb re-called the 5' RACE reads with MiXCR, one entry per CDR3 protein. The table lists 350,000 or so distinct CDR3 sequences, 8% to 9.5% of them singletons. This receptor was obtained from a man between 18 and 35 years old who received the YFV17D yellow fever vaccine. This rearrangement joins TRBV7-2 to TRBJ1-2; D ambiguous. This sample comprised PBMCs, obtained about 41 days after the first yellow fever vaccination. The CDR3 region has the DNA TGTGCCAGCAGTCCCCAGACCGGGGTGGGGTACGGCTACACCTTC. This gives the protein CASSPQTGVGYGYTF.